The clone carrying this TCR beta chain has a count of ten or more. What it recognizes is unknown. A patient was excluded if there was uncontrolled infection, other autoimmune disease, pregnancy or lactation. Diagnoses rested on clinical symptoms, serum thyroxine and TRAb, thyroid ultrasound and orbital computed tomography. CDR1 is SGHRS and CDR2 is YFSETQ in the germline V gene. Trimming left V 4 bases short and J 4 bases short, with 14 bases between. The length of the CDR3 is 14 residues. This record comes from a study of T cells in Graves' hyperthyroidism and ophthalmopathy. Findings and limits, study-wide: Most thyroid clonotypes with frequency above 0.001 were detected in blood.

RNA transcripts provided the source from which TCR beta CDR3 regions were amplified. A set of HTBI primers served as the primers for a first-round RT-PCR of the TCR CDR3. TCRdb re-called the multiplex PCR reads through MiXCR, storing one row per CDR3 protein. Of approximately 380,000 distinct CDR3 sequences in the sample, 15% to 20% were seen once. This sequence joins TRBV5-1 and TRBJ1-2; a possible D gene is TRBD1 (6 bases). This sequence originates from a man between 18 and 35 years old with Graves' ophthalmopathy. The sequencing sample was made of blood. The DNA for the CDR3 is TGCGCCAGCAGCAACAGGGCTGAAGGCTATGGCTACACCTTC. Translation gives CASSNRAEGYGYTF.